The clone carrying this TCR beta chain was observed once. Its antigen is not known. This entry comes from a study of blood T cells in healthy people across ages. Regarding the study as a whole: PBMCs left unsorted prevented a conclusive naive versus antigen-experienced comparison.

Per germline, CDR1 SGDLS and CDR2 YYNGEE. The CDR3 has 16 residues. The V end lost 2 bases, the J end lost 8 bases, and 20 bases lay between the germline ends. Sample-barcoded 5' priming and a J-beta primer mix drove a second PCR of roughly 6 to 12 cycles. TCRdb used MiXCR to reprocess the 5' RACE reads, holding one entry per CDR3 protein. The sample holds a few hundred thousand distinct CDR3 sequences; about 49% are singletons and the top ten take 50% to 65%. The material sequenced was blood. V is TRBV9 and J is TRBJ1-5; unclear D gene. The TCR sequence derives from a man aged 55 to 69 in good health. The CDR3 spells CASSVPGRGFVEPQHF. The CDR3 coding sequence is TGTGCCAGCAGCGTCCCAGGACGGGGTTTTGTGGAGCCCCAGCATTTT.